The 7 T cell receptor beta chains listed next were all sequenced from one sample in a study of blood T cell repertoires in COVID-19. Assay: immunoSEQ multiplex PCR; the TCRdb copy retains only in-frame clones and omits some. This sample carries fewer than 120,000 clones, more than 75% of them seen once, and the ten largest clones take about 3%. Sample: peripheral blood. The source of these receptors is a woman in her 50s with acute or convalescent COVID-19.

In this sample, this clone turned up once. This rearrangement joins TRBV7-9 to TRBJ2-1; TRBD2 aligns across 9 bases. Germline assignment: CDR1 SEHNR and CDR2 FQNEAQ (reference sequence). The CDR3 has 16 residues. Trimming took 0 bases from V and 2 from J; bases not matched to a gene: 2. The CDR3 coding sequence is TGTGCCAGCAGCTTAGCTAGCGGGGGCACCTACAATGAGCAGTTCTTC. Amino acids: CASSLASGGTYNEQFF.

This chain uses TRBV27 with TRBJ2-7; 9 bases match TRBD1. From germline, CDR1 is MNHEY and CDR2 SMNVEV (reference sequence). The junction had 7 bases not matched to a gene; V was cut back by 6 bases and J by 4 bases. CDR3 size: 14 residues. The CDR3 nucleotides read TGTGCCAGCAGGCGGACAGGGGAAAGGTACGAGCAGTACTTC. Translated: CASRRTGERYEQYF.

The chain combines TRBV3-1 (or the pseudogene TRBV3-2) with TRBJ2-7; D unresolved. Trimming removed 5 bases from V and 4 bases from J, with 6 bases in between. The CDR3 consists of 11 residues. CDR1 is LGHDT, CDR2 YNNKEL, per germline (reference sequence). CDR3: CASSFLYEQYF. CDR3 nucleotides: TGTGCCAGCAGCTTCCTTTACGAGCAGTACTTC.

CDR3 protein: CASSTGGERNTIYF. CDR3 nucleotide sequence: TGTGCCAGCTCTACGGGGGGCGAGAGAAACACCATATATTTT. The rearrangement uses TRBV18 and TRBJ1-3; possible D gene TRBD1, 6 bases. V was shortened by 6 bases and J by 5 bases, with 14 bases between the two germline ends. Germline CDR1 reads KGHSH; CDR2 reads LQKENI. The CDR3 has 14 amino acids.

The rearrangement joins TRBV11-3 to TRBJ2-2, with D unclear. Per germline, CDR1 SGHNT and CDR2 YENEEA. Trimming cost V 1 base and J 3 bases, with 6 bases left between them. The CDR3 consists of 14 residues. The chain's CDR3 is CASSLASYTGELFF. As DNA, the CDR3 is TGTGCCAGCAGCTTAGCAAGCTACACCGGGGAGCTGTTTTTT.

The genes are TRBV9 and TRBJ1-2; D is unclear. The CDR3 is 13 amino acids. Germline-derived CDR1 and CDR2 are SGDLS and YYNGEE. V was cut by 4 bases and J by 12 bases, with 19 bases left in between. The chain's CDR3 is CASSQEGAGENTF. CDR3 nucleotide sequence: TGTGCCAGCAGCCAGGAAGGAGCCGGGGAAAACACCTTC. The variable domain in full, completed from reference TRBV9 and TRBJ1-2, reads DSGVTQTPKHLITATGQRVTLRCSPRSGDLSVYWYQQSLDQGLQFLIQYYNGEERAKGNILERFSAQQFPDLHSELNLSSLELGDSALYFCASSQEGAGENTFGSGTRLTVV.

The rearrangement links TRBV5-1 to TRBJ1-6, with D hard to call. Germline V gives CDR1 SGHRS, CDR2 YFSETQ. This CDR3 has 15 residues. Trimming removed 4 bases at V and 8 bases at J, with 16 bases between. As DNA, the CDR3 is TGCGCCAGCAGCCCCGGGGTACCCTCAGATTCACCCCTCCACTTT. Amino acid sequence: CASSPGVPSDSPLHF.